This T cell receptor (beta chain) was sequenced in a study of cytomegalovirus exposure and HLA in healthy donors (dated by TCRdb to about 2017). As for the study more broadly: An earlier analysis of roughly 570 of the donors reported 276 Gb of sequence data and 117 million unique TCR beta sequences obtained from 180 million or so T cells. Using immunosequencing, the study profiled T cell repertoires from 500 to 800 subjects and related those repertoires to cytomegalovirus serostatus. In a later analysis, previously published TCR beta repertoires from 666 donors were re-analyzed and high-resolution HLA genotyping was added so that TCR occurrence patterns could be studied. Every repertoire in the discovery cohort had been generated on one and the same sequencing platform. Across some 400 genotyped donors of the cohort, an average of roughly 250,000 unique TCR beta nucleotide sequences per donor were sequenced, and roughly 17% of those sequences were non-productive. An earlier analysis of some 600 of the donors applied high-throughput TCR beta sequencing to assess whether each TCR beta V gene segment acted as functional or pseudogenic. Class I and class II HLA loci were covered by the typing at four-digit resolution. The genetic ancestry cluster associated with self-reported Caucasian donors included roughly four fifths of the roughly 400 genotyped donors. In a later genetic analysis, genome-wide SNP genotypes for 398 of the 666 donors were used, and that subset was treated as a discovery cohort. The number of typed donors differed by locus: 629-630 for A, B, C, DRB1 and DQB1; approximately 530 for DQA1; fewer than 610 for DPA1; and 400 to 480 for DPB1. An early release that covered fewer than 750 HLA-typed donors contained approximately 320 gigabases of sequencing data and 70 million to 100 million unique TCR sequences. Along with the approximately 650-subject first cohort, a separate validation cohort of over a hundred different subjects was used. The study aimed to test whether cataloging public T cell receptors could reveal signatures of past pathogen exposure. Donor age, sex, ethnicity and CMV serostatus were collected together with the repertoire data. The later analysis used no new phenotypic data to find candidate immune exposures, relying instead on TCR beta sequences and their occurrence across donors. Because of strong linkage in the cohort, five DR-DQ haplotypes were treated as single units for association and clustering. High-throughput TCR immunosequencing, statistical association of individual TCRs with disease status, and machine learning were combined to predict cytomegalovirus infection status. Beyond this particular receptor, the publication reports: V-gene and J-gene trimming of TCR beta chains was associated with a missense DCLRE1C variant in a later genetic analysis, and the association was replicated in an independent cohort. A few of the identified cytomegalovirus-associated TCR beta chains were confirmed in vitro to be specific for cytomegalovirus antigens. A later genetic analysis reported fewer N-insertions in productive TCRs among donors in an Asian-associated ancestry cluster than the roughly 640-donor mean. In a later analysis, several top co-occurrence clusters were reported to appear linked to parvovirus B19, influenza, CMV and Epstein-Barr virus. The classifier was reported to diagnose cytomegalovirus status with high specificity and sensitivity in both the original cohort and the validation cohort. A further reported finding was that TCR beta sequences accurately predicted the HLA-A and HLA-B alleles for most subjects in the first cohort. A later analysis found that HLA-associated TCR beta chains were more clonally expanded and had lower generation probabilities than equally common non-associated chains. Because the 87-base-pair reads could not distinguish some IMGT-functional V segments, including TRBV6-2 and TRBV6-3, those segments were excluded. When HLA alleles, especially DR and DQ, strongly co-occurred, attributing TCR associations to individual alleles was difficult. Specific HLA alleles were associated with 15,000 to 20,000 TCR beta sequences at a false discovery rate of 0.05 in a later analysis. The only immune exposure information available for the cohort was CMV serostatus. The study listed over 150 TCR beta chains as associated with cytomegalovirus. Because counts were too low, about 15 rarely observed V segments, including chromosome 9 orphons, were left out of the earlier analysis of approximately 500 of the donors. Only TCR beta chains were sequenced in this cohort, and the absence of alpha or paired-chain data limited detectable features. Because HLA typing was missing for some donors at each locus, association tests included only the typed subset. A later analysis found that TCR association rates varied across HLA loci, with DRB1 alleles showing the most associated TCRs and HLA-C alleles the fewest. The authors suggested that the approach could potentially be extended to other disease states and immunological phenotypes. Most TCR sequences were seen in very few donors, while some public TCRs were found in many individuals. The presence/absence analyses assumed that sequencing depth was roughly uniform across donors, and that assumption may not be true. In an earlier analysis of fewer than 750 of the donors, most TCR beta V segments were observed in productive rearrangements about 87% or about 30% of the time, broadly matching IMGT annotations. According to a later analysis, most CMV-associated TCR beta chains appeared to be HLA-restricted, and the HLA associations seemed to be driven largely by CMV exposure. A cluster of highly shared sequence variants was judged likely to represent a technical artifact of the sequencing pipeline. Correlated functional status among segregating V segments might reflect linkage disequilibrium, but an unknown experimental factor could not be ruled out.

There are 14 amino acids in the CDR3, from cysteine to phenylalanine inclusive. Kept here is only the CDR3 DNA, which spans 42 bases and is read in frame from base 1. The germline V gene provides CDR1 MNHNS and CDR2 SASEGT. At the junction V is shortened by 5 bases and J by 7 bases; bases outside the gene matches: 3. Library preparation employed the immunoSEQ multiplex PCR assay. For the multiplex PCR, a mixture combining 60 forward primers for TCR Vbeta segments and 13 reverse primers for TCR Jbeta segments was used. Amplification of the CDR3 region of rearranged TCR beta genes was performed with a multiplex PCR assay on genomic DNA. On the Illumina HiSeq System, the amplified TCR beta libraries were sequenced as 87-base-pair reads. In the paper's pipeline: A later analysis tallied 80 million to 95 million unique TCR beta chains across the 666 repertoires, and around 12 million of those chains were shared by two or more donors. Raw reads were error-corrected and collapsed into unique sequences with a nearest-neighbor algorithm that merged closely related sequences to remove PCR and sequencing errors. Alignment of CDR3 sequences to IMGT reference sequences was used to assign V, D and J gene segments. For a sequence to be retained, at least a six-nucleotide match to both a V gene segment and a J gene segment was required. A rearrangement counted as productive if the CDR3 had no stop codons and remained in frame with V and J, and every other rearrangement counted as non-productive. Following IMGT convention, CDR3 was defined as the stretch from the second conserved V-encoded cysteine up to the conserved J-encoded phenylalanine. Sequences without an unambiguous match to a single V gene segment were excluded from the earlier analysis of approximately 560 of the donors. An earlier analysis of several hundred of the donors called V segments functional above 56.7% productive rearrangements and segregating when the between-donor standard deviation exceeded 5%. A statistical classification framework was built to diagnose cytomegalovirus status from the catalog of TCR beta chain sequences. In a later analysis, V and J genes were assigned by comparing TCR nucleotide sequences against IMGT/GENE-DB human TR gene sequences. A later analysis assigned CDR3 sequences and most-parsimonious VDJ recombination scenarios with the TCRdist pipeline. In a later analysis, each TCR beta chain was defined by its CDR3 amino acid sequence together with its V-gene family, and reads lacking a unique V-gene family were excluded. In a later analysis, approximately 590 highly shared, low-generation-probability nucleotide sequences were removed to address suspected cross-contamination and a sequencing artifact. For each public chain, a later analysis derived a clonal expansion index from normalized ranks of inferred template counts within each repertoire. In a later analysis, generation probabilities were computed using a VDJ recombination model fitted to out-of-frame rearrangements, and the results were checked against IGoR. In a later analysis, hypergeometric tests were used to score TCR-TCR, TCR-HLA and TCR-CMV co-occurrence, with a repertoire-size bias correction applied to TCR pairs. To estimate false discovery rates, a later analysis permuted the HLA or CMV assignments 20 times. In a later analysis, co-occurring TCRs were grouped using DBSCAN, with TCRdist sequence similarity added in when clustering inside HLA-allele-positive subsets. Repertoires with fewer than 30,000 or more than 120,000 public chains were left out of co-occurrence clustering, as were four to six repertoires with anomalous nucleotide sharing. Entries here come from immuneACCESS through TCRdb and include only in-frame sequences with V and J called. Some clones fail to appear in such tables; in the studies checked, an unresolved V gene covers under half of the shortfall, and the cause of the remainder is unknown. For V, J and clone size, that table is used; D and trimming come from the DNA. Here the sample has some 110,000 clones; approximately 80% occur a single time. Clones ranked in the top ten supply more than 20% of the sample.

In total, more than 500 healthy bone marrow donors made up the cohort. At the time of sampling, all cohort members were nominally healthy, though unrecorded immune exposures were likely present. The donor was CMV seropositive and was included in the group of 250 to 300 seropositive cohort members. A peripheral blood sample was provided by each donor, and peripheral blood mononuclear cells were used for TCR beta sequencing. The Qiagen DNeasy Blood Extraction Kit was used to extract genomic DNA from the blood cell samples. About this clone: Its target antigen remains unknown. Base qualities are not at hand, and no much larger clone is one base apart.

The V and J genes are TRBV6-1 and TRBJ2-1; TRBD2 lines up with 12 middle nucleotides. This clonotype was obtained from a man younger than 45 in good health and CMV-seropositive. The specimen was PBMCs. The nucleotide sequence reads TGTGCCAGCAGTTTCCTAGCGGGAGGGAATGAGCAGTTCTTC. Its protein is CASSFLAGGNEQFF.